These 21 T cell receptor beta chains share one sample of origin, sequenced in a study of shared clonotypes between healthy human individuals. CD45RO-negative cells were positively selected for CCR7, leaving out terminally differentiated effector memory CD45RA+ cells. TCRdb's table, derived via immunoSEQ multiplex PCR, lists solely in-frame clones and lacks some. Counted here are 450,000 to 700,000 clones, nearly 97% occurring once; the ten biggest clones make up around 0.11%. The sample comprised naive CD8+ T cells sorted from blood. The receptor set was obtained from a woman aged 25 to 39 in good health.

In its sample, this clone was seen a few times. This chain uses TRBV30 with TRBJ1-1; unclear D gene. Germline V gives CDR1 GTSNPN, CDR2 SVGIG (reference sequence). Trimming shortened V by 4 bases and J by 0 bases, and 9 bases separated the two germline ends. The length of the CDR3 is 13 residues. The CDR3 is CAWTGGLNTEAFF. CDR3 in DNA: TGTGCCTGGACGGGCGGATTGAACACTGAAGCTTTCTTT.

The CDR3 reads CASSLGTSGRGDEQFF. The CDR3 DNA is TGTGCCAGCAGCTTAGGGACTAGCGGGAGAGGGGATGAGCAGTTCTTC. V usage is TRBV7-2 and J usage is TRBJ2-1; 13 bases align to TRBD2. In germline, CDR1 is SGHTA, CDR2 FQGNSA. Unmatched junction bases numbered 5, after V lost 1 base and J lost 8 bases. The CDR3 length is 16 residues.

V usage is TRBV5-4 and J usage is TRBJ1-1; 7 bases map to TRBD1. Looked up from germline, CDR1 is SGHNT and CDR2 is YYREEE (reference sequence). The length of the CDR3 is 14 residues. J gave up 4 bases and V 4 bases, and 7 bases lay outside the gene matches. The CDR3 bases are TGTGCCAGCAGCCAAACAGGGGCCGCCACTGAAGCTTTCTTT. This sequence encodes CASSQTGAATEAFF.

V and J are TRBV28 and TRBJ2-1; tentative D call: TRBD1 (5 bases). Trimming removed 7 bases from V and 10 bases from J, with 17 bases in between. Germline lookup yields CDR1 MDHEN and CDR2 SYDVKM. The CDR3 is made up of 13 amino acids. The CDR3 DNA sequence: TGTGCCAGCACCAACGGCCTCGACAGAGAGCAGTTCTTC. Amino acid sequence: CASTNGLDREQFF. Based on the CDR3 plus reference TRBV28 and TRBJ2-1, the full variable domain is DVKVTQSSRYLVKRTGEKVFLECVQDMDHENMFWYRQDPGLGLRLIYFSYDVKMKEKGDIPEGYSVSREKKERFSLILESASTNQTSMYLCASTNGLDREQFFGPGTRLTVL.

This chain joins TRBV19 and TRBJ2-2, with 8 bases lining up with TRBD2. After removal of 3 bases from V and 7 bases from J, the junction contained 10 bases not matched to a gene. The V gene's germline CDR1 is LNHDA and CDR2 SQIVND (reference sequence). The CDR3 runs 16 residues. DNA for the CDR3: TGTGCCAGTAGTATTTCGGCGGGAGGTCCTGGCGGGGAGCTGTTTTTT. This codes for CASSISAGGPGGELFF.

The genes are TRBV7-3 and TRBJ1-1, with D perhaps matching TRBD1 (5 bases). The V end lost 0 bases, the J end lost 4 bases, and 9 bases lay between the germline ends. The germline V gene has CDR1 SGHTA and CDR2 FQGTGA. The CDR3 has 14 amino acids. The CDR3 spells CASSLTRDGTEAFF. CDR3 in DNA: TGTGCCAGCAGCTTAACCAGGGATGGCACTGAAGCTTTCTTT.

The V gene is TRBV13, the J gene TRBJ1-3; the D is unclear. The length of the CDR3 is 15 residues. Trimming left V 1 base short and J 8 bases short, with 15 bases between. Germline CDR1 PRHDT, CDR2 FYEKMQ (reference sequence). The CDR3 here is CASSLEAAPRDTIYF. CDR3 bases: TGTGCCAGCAGCTTAGAGGCCGCGCCTAGAGACACCATATATTTT.

This rearrangement joins TRBV18 to TRBJ2-7, with 8 bases lining up with TRBD1. Germline-derived CDR1 and CDR2 are KGHSH and LQKENI. The CDR3 runs to 16 residues. The V and J ends lost 4 bases and 5 bases, in that order; junction bases with no gene match: 13. This chain's CDR3 is CASSRPLTGERDEQYF. The CDR3 DNA is TGTGCCAGCTCACGCCCACTGACAGGGGAAAGAGACGAGCAGTACTTC.

This chain uses TRBV6-1 with TRBJ2-5; D unresolved. In germline, CDR1 is MNHNS, CDR2 SASEGT. This CDR3 has 16 residues. V was trimmed by 2 bases and J by 2 bases, leaving 15 bases between them. CDR3 loop: CASSESYRTVQETQYF. CDR3 in DNA: TGTGCCAGCAGTGAATCCTACCGGACGGTTCAAGAGACCCAGTACTTC.

This sequence joins TRBV9 and TRBJ1-3; TRBD1 matches 7 bases. The V gene end was trimmed by 4 bases and the J gene end by 4 bases; junction bases not matched to a gene: 14. This CDR3 comprises 17 residues. CDR1 SGDLS and CDR2 YYNGEE come from the germline V gene. As DNA, the CDR3 is TGTGCCAGCAGCCCGGGGACAGCTGTTCTCTCGGGAAACACCATATATTTT. This sequence encodes CASSPGTAVLSGNTIYF.

V usage is TRBV6-1 and J usage is TRBJ2-7; 10 nucleotides align to TRBD1. Germline V lookup: CDR1 MNHNS, CDR2 SASEGT. The CDR3 loop spans 15 amino acids. J lost 6 bases, V lost 1 base, and 6 bases had no gene match. Here the CDR3 reads CASSEGRTGGREQYF. The CDR3 nucleotides are TGTGCCAGCAGTGAAGGTAGGACAGGGGGACGCGAGCAGTACTTC.

This chain joins TRBV6-5 and TRBJ1-5; D gene ambiguous. Germline values: CDR1 MNHEY, CDR2 SVGAGI. The CDR3 is 14 amino acids. The germline V and J ends were trimmed by 3 bases and 0 bases, with 6 bases remaining between them. In DNA, the CDR3 is TGTGCCAGCAGTTATGAGCCTAGCAATCAGCCCCAGCATTTT. Translated: CASSYEPSNQPQHF.

CDR3 nucleotide sequence: TGTGCCAGCAGTTTCGACAGGGCTAACACCGGGGAGCTGTTTTTT. Translated, it gives CASSFDRANTGELFF. The chain couples TRBV28 to TRBJ2-2; 7 bases match TRBD1. The CDR3 is 15 amino acids. The V gene end was trimmed by 3 bases and the J gene end by 2 bases; junction bases not matched to a gene: 3. The germline CDR1 and CDR2 sequences are MDHEN and SYDVKM.

The chain joins TRBV29-1 to TRBJ2-5; no clear D. The CDR3 has 10 residues. The germline V and J ends were trimmed by 6 bases and 4 bases, with 6 bases remaining between them. Germline values: CDR1 SQVTM, CDR2 ANQGSEA. For the CDR3, the DNA is TGCAGCGTACACGCAGAGACCCAGTACTTC. Its translation: CSVHAETQYF.

The V gene is TRBV6-5, the J gene TRBJ1-3; D remains ambiguous. With 6 bases removed from V and 0 bases from J, the gap between germline ends came to 12 bases. This CDR3 has 15 residues. Germline-derived CDR1 and CDR2 are MNHEY and SVGAGI. CDR3 bases: TGTGCCAGCAGGGAATACACGAGCTCTGGAAACACCATATATTTT. Translating gives CASREYTSSGNTIYF.

The V gene is TRBV27, the J gene TRBJ2-1, with D possibly being TRBD2 (5 bases). V lost 4 bases, J lost 0 bases, and 13 bases lay in between. CDR3 length: 16 residues. Looked up from germline, CDR1 is MNHEY and CDR2 is SMNVEV (reference sequence). The CDR3, as DNA: TGTGCCAGCAGTTCACCGCTGGGGAGCTCCTACAATGAGCAGTTCTTC. Protein product: CASSSPLGSSYNEQFF.

The rearrangement links TRBV9 to TRBJ2-2; possible D gene TRBD2, 6 bases. Germline CDR1 SGDLS, CDR2 YYNGEE. The CDR3 covers 16 residues. The V and J ends lost 0 bases and 4 bases respectively, with 13 bases between them. The DNA for the CDR3 is TGTGCCAGCAGCGTAGAATCCGGGACTCTCACCGGGGAGCTGTTTTTT. The encoded protein is CASSVESGTLTGELFF.

The chain recombines TRBV11-2 with TRBJ1-1, with no clear D. Germline V gene sequence: CDR1 SGHAT, CDR2 FQNNGV. Trimming removed 0 bases from V and 11 bases from J, with 7 bases in between. The CDR3 runs to 11 residues. CDR3 in amino acids: CASSLDGWAFF. CDR3 DNA sequence: TGTGCCAGCAGCTTAGACGGATGGGCTTTCTTT.

This sequence joins TRBV19 and TRBJ2-3; possibly TRBD1 for D (6 bases). This CDR3 has 17 amino acids. V was cut by 2 bases and J by 2 bases, with 17 bases left in between. CDR1 LNHDA and CDR2 SQIVND come from the germline V gene (reference sequence). The CDR3 DNA sequence: TGTGCCAGTAGTATATCAGACCAGGGGTATTTCACAGATACGCAGTATTTT. Its protein product is CASSISDQGYFTDTQYF. Together with reference TRBV19 and TRBJ2-3, the CDR3 gives the full variable domain: DGGITQSPKYLFRKEGQNVTLSCEQNLNHDAMYWYRQDPGQGLRLIYYSQIVNDFQKGDIAEGYSVSREKKESFPLTVTSAQKNPTAFYLCASSISDQGYFTDTQYFGPGTRLTVL.

CDR3 sequence reads: CAISREDDEQYF. In nucleotides, the CDR3 is TGTGCCATCAGTCGGGAGGATGACGAGCAGTACTTC. This chain links TRBV10-3 with TRBJ2-5, with 7 bases that match TRBD2. TRBJ2-7 matches the DNA end more closely, so the J call is doubtful. The CDR3 has 12 residues. From germline, CDR1 is ENHRY and CDR2 SYGVKD.

This chain connects TRBV7-9 to TRBJ1-2; 8 bases line up with TRBD1. V lost 5 bases and J lost 5; bases outside the gene matches: 10. The CDR3 covers 15 residues. Germline V gene lookup returns CDR1 SEHNR and CDR2 FQNEAQ (reference sequence). The CDR3 sequence: CASSPNGGQGYGYTF. The CDR3, as DNA: TGTGCCAGCAGCCCCAACGGCGGACAGGGATATGGCTACACCTTC.